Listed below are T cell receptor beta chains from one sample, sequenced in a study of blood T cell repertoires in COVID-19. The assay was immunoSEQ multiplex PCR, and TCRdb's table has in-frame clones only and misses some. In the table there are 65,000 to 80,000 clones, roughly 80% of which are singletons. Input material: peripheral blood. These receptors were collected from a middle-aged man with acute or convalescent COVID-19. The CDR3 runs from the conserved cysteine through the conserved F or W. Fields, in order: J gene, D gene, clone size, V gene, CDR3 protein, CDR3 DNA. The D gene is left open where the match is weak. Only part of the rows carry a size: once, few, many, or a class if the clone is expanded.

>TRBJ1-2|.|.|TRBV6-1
CASSEGRVTFYGYTF
TGTGCCAGCAGTGAAGGGAGGGTTACATTCTATGGCTACACCTTC
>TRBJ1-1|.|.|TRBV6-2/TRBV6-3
CASSTPRGQASEAFF
TGTGCCAGCAGTACCCCTAGGGGTCAGGCGTCTGAAGCTTTCTTT
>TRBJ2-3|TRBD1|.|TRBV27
CASSPGGGTDTQYF
TGTGCCAGCAGCCCAGGGGGAGGCACAGATACGCAGTATTTT
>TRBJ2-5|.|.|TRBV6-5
CASSRRGGLQETQYF
TGTGCCAGCAGCCGTCGTGGCGGACTACAAGAGACCCAGTACTTC
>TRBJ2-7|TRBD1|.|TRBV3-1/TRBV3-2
CASSQASQGRSYEQYF
TGTGCCAGCAGCCAAGCCTCACAGGGGCGCTCCTACGAGCAGTACTTC
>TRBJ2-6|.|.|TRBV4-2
CASSQISGQGQSGANVLTF
TGTGCCAGCAGCCAAATCAGCGGGCAGGGCCAATCTGGGGCCAACGTCCTGACTTTC
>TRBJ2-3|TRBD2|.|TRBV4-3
CASSQDGGLAEPDTQYF
TGCGCCAGCAGCCAAGACGGGGGACTAGCGGAGCCAGATACGCAGTATTTT
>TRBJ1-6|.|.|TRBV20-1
CSASPMGRDSPLHF
TGCAGTGCTAGTCCCATGGGGAGGGACTCACCCCTCCACTTT
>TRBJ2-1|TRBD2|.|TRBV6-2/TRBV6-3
CASSFDEGGSYNEQFF
TGTGCCAGCAGTTTTGATGAGGGAGGGTCCTACAATGAGCAGTTCTTC
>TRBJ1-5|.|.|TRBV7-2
CASSQINDQPQHF
TGTGCCAGCAGCCAGATTAACGATCAGCCCCAGCATTTT
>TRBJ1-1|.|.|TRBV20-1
CSARVGTEAFF
TGCAGTGCTAGAGTAGGGACAGAAGCTTTCTTT
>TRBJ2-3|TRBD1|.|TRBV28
CATSGTDLTVNTQYF
TGTGCCACCTCAGGGACAGACCTCACAGTGAATACGCAGTATTTT
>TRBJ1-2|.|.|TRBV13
CASSTTVDYGYTF
TGTGCCAGCAGCACGACAGTGGACTATGGCTACACCTTC
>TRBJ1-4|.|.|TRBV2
CASSGGPTNEKLFF
TGTGCCAGCAGCGGAGGACCAACTAATGAAAAACTGTTTTTT
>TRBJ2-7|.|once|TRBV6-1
CASSESGGTAGDF
TGTGCCAGCAGTGAATCAGGAGGTACAGCTGGGGACTTC
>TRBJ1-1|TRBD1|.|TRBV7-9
CASSLQGAAFF
TGTGCCAGCAGCCTACAGGGGGCGGCTTTCTTT
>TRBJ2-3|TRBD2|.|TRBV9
CASSPRATSGTSRDTQYF
TGTGCCAGCAGCCCCCGTGCGACTAGCGGGACTAGTAGGGATACGCAGTATTTT
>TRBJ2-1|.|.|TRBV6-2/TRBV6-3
CASSSGNSYNEQFF
TGTGCCAGCAGTTCCGGGAACAGTTACAATGAGCAGTTCTTC
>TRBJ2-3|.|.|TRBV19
CASSRGSRDTQYF
TGTGCCAGTAGTAGGGGCTCGAGAGATACGCAGTATTTT
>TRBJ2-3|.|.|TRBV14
CASSQSSSTDTQYF
TGTGCCAGCAGCCAGTCGTCTAGCACAGATACGCAGTATTTT
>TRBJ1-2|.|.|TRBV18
CASSANRDDGYTF
TGTGCCAGCTCAGCGAACAGGGATGACGGCTACACCTTC
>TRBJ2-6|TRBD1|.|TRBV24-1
CATSDLGTGGGGANVLTF
TGTGCCACCAGTGATTTAGGGACAGGGGGCGGCGGGGCCAACGTCCTGACTTTC
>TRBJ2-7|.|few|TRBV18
CASSQGGRDYEQYF
TGTGCCAGCTCCCAAGGGGGAAGGGACTACGAGCAGTACTTC
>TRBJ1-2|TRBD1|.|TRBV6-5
CASLSGTAHYGYTF
TGTGCCAGCTTGTCAGGGACAGCCCACTATGGCTACACCTTC
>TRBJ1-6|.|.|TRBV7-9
CASSLGSSYNSPLHF
TGTGCCAGCAGCTTGGGGAGCTCCTATAATTCACCCCTCCACTTT
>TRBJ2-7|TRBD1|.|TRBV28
CASSLQRTGGDEQYF
TGTGCCAGCAGTTTACAAAGGACAGGGGGGGACGAGCAGTACTTC
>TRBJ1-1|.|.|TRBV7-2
CASSLAYGIGNTEAFF
TGTGCCAGCAGCTTAGCTTACGGGATAGGGAACACTGAAGCTTTCTTT
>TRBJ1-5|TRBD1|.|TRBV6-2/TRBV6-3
CASSWGTGESQPQHF
TGTGCCAGCAGTTGGGGGACAGGGGAAAGTCAGCCCCAGCATTTT
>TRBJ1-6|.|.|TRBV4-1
CASSQGLGRNSPLHF
TGCGCCAGCAGCCAGGGACTCGGGCGGAATTCACCCCTCCACTTT
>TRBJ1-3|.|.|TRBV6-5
CASSLDRNSGNTIYF
TGTGCCAGCAGCTTAGACAGGAACTCTGGAAACACCATATATTTT
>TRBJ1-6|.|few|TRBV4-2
CASSQEGGWNSPLHF
TGTGCCAGCAGCCAAGAGGGAGGGTGGAATTCACCCCTCCACTTT
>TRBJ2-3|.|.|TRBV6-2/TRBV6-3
CASSPPARGYTDTQYF
TGTGCCAGCAGCCCCCCGGCGCGCGGTTATACAGATACGCAGTATTTT
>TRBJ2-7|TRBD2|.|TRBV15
CATSRSGGTREQYF
TGTGCCACCAGCAGAAGCGGGGGTACAAGGGAGCAGTACTTC
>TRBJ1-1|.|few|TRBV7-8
CASSLGSGNTEAFF
TGTGCCAGCAGCTTAGGCTCGGGGAACACTGAAGCTTTCTTT
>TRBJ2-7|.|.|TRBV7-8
CASSLAGSSYEQYF
TGTGCCAGCAGCTTAGCCGGGAGCTCCTACGAGCAGTACTTC
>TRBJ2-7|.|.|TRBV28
CASRTPAGPYEQYF
TGTGCCAGCAGAACCCCGGCGGGACCCTACGAGCAGTACTTC
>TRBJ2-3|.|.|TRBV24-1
CATSVRQTSTDTQYF
TGTGCCACCAGTGTCCGACAGACTAGCACAGATACGCAGTATTTT
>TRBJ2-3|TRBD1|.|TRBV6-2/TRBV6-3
CASSYGQGVIDTQYF
TGTGCCAGCAGTTACGGACAGGGAGTGATAGATACGCAGTATTTT
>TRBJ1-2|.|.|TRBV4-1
CASSLGGPNYGYTF
TGCGCCAGCAGCCTAGGAGGCCCTAACTATGGCTACACCTTC
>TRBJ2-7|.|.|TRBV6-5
CASSYLSSYEQYF
TGTGCCAGCTCCTACCTGAGCTCCTACGAGCAGTACTTC
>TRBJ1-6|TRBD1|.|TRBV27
CASSPGTGRGTPLHF
TGTGCCAGCAGTCCCGGGACAGGCCGGGGGACACCCCTCCACTTT
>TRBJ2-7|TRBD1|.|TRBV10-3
CASLPPGQGLIEQYF
TGTGCCAGTCTCCCCCCGGGACAGGGGCTGATCGAGCAGTACTTC
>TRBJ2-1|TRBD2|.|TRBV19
CASSPHLAGVGEQFF
TGTGCCAGTAGTCCCCACCTAGCGGGGGTCGGAGAGCAGTTCTTC
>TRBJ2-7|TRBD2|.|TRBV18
CASSLSGRAAEQYF
TGTGCCAGCTCACTTAGCGGGAGGGCCGCCGAGCAGTACTTC
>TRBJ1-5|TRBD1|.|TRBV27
CASSRTGRNQPQHF
TGTGCCAGCAGTCGGACAGGGAGGAATCAGCCCCAGCATTTT
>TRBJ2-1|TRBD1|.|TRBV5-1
CASSLGGDRVNNEQFF
TGCGCCAGCAGCTTGGGAGGGGACAGGGTCAACAATGAGCAGTTCTTC